The present TCR beta chain was sequenced within a study of molecular identifiers for immune sequencing clone quantification. Germline values: CDR1 DFQATT, CDR2 SNEGSKA (reference sequence). CDR3 length equals 16 residues. V was trimmed by 4 bases and J by 2 bases, leaving 20 bases between them. Listed TCR primers and previously described methods were used for bulk TCR libraries. Each CDR3 protein gets one entry after TCRdb re-called the PCR reads with MiXCR. The profile covers about half a million distinct CDR3 sequences, with 20% to 25% appearing a single time and approximately 0.84% taken by the ten largest. Naive CD8 T cells underwent sorting with the CD8+CD4-CCR7+CD45RA+ definition. In this sample, this clonotype turned up many times. The antigen remains undetermined. Study-level points and caveats: Naive cells had under 1% of molecules in clones above 20 RNA copies, effectors over 97%. Spiked Jurkat TCR RNA from one cell was reportedly detectable among approximately 1 million naive cells.

The chain couples TRBV20-1 to TRBJ1-2; possible D gene TRBD1, 5 bases. The sample consisted of naive CD8+ T cells from blood, with Jurkat cell RNA spiked in. Documented subset: FACS-sorted CD8+CD4-CCR7+CD45RA+ naive T cells. The TCR was taken from a human donor in good health. Some libraries in this study had Jurkat cell RNA spiked in. The CDR3 region has the DNA TGCAGTGCTATAAAGGATCGCACAGGTCCCAACTATGGCTACACCTTC. It yields the protein CSAIKDRTGPNYGYTF.